The next 4 T cell receptor beta chains were all read from a single sample in a study of OX40 agonist ivuxolimab in advanced cancers. The repertoire was sequenced with immunoSEQ multiplex PCR; TCRdb's copy has only in-frame clones and lacks some. The sample records about 19,000 clones, 85% to 90% being singletons. The specimen was CD4+ or CD8+ T cells sorted from blood, collected in a trial of the OX40 agonist ivuxolimab. These receptors originate from an adult with an advanced solid tumor such as melanoma, head and neck, liver or kidney cancer.

The rearrangement uses TRBV19 and TRBJ2-7, with 7 bases matching TRBD2. J gave up 3 bases and V 3 bases, and 5 bases lay outside the gene matches. This CDR3 spans 14 amino acids. The V gene's germline CDR1 is LNHDA and CDR2 SQIVND (reference sequence). CDR3 sequence reads: CASSMGGIFYEQYF. Here the CDR3 DNA reads TGTGCCAGTAGTATGGGGGGGATCTTCTACGAGCAGTACTTC.

The chain links TRBV4-1 to TRBJ2-3, with 11 bases that match TRBD1. CDR3 length equals 17 residues. Trimming cost V 3 bases and J 5 bases; bases outside gene matches: 10. Germline assignment: CDR1 MGHRA and CDR2 YSYEKL. The CDR3 loop is CASSHATGTGGGDTQYF. CDR3 DNA sequence: TGCGCCAGCAGCCATGCTACCGGGACAGGGGGGGGAGATACGCAGTATTTT.

The genes are TRBV14 and TRBJ2-7; D not certain. Trimming removed 1 base from V and 6 bases from J, with 7 bases in between. The CDR3 has 12 residues. CDR1 and CDR2 from the germline V gene are SGHDN and FVKESK. CDR3 coding DNA: TGTGCCAGCAGCCAAGTTAGGACCGAGCAGTACTTC. This encodes CASSQVRTEQYF. Looking up the rest from reference TRBV14 and TRBJ2-7 gives the full variable domain: EAGVTQFPSHSVIEKGQTVTLRCDPISGHDNLYWYRRVMGKEIKFLLHFVKESKQDESGMPNNRFLAERTGGTYSTLKVQPAELEDSGVYFCASSQVRTEQYFGPGTRLTVT.

This clone was detected a few times. The chain is built from TRBV9 and TRBJ2-3, with 10 bases that match TRBD2. The CDR3 covers 18 residues. Germline loops: CDR1 SGDLS, CDR2 YYNGEE. After removal of 3 bases from V and 4 bases from J, the junction contained 14 bases not matched to a gene. As DNA, the CDR3 is TGTGCCAGCAGCGCGTCGGGACTAGCGCCAGGGAGGGCAGATACGCAGTATTTT. Its protein product is CASSASGLAPGRADTQYF.